The 16 T cell receptor beta chains given below trace back to one sample, sequenced in a study of blood T cells in healthy people across ages. Next came a second PCR, run for about 6 to 12 cycles, which used a sample-barcoded 5' primer along with a J-beta primer mix. Each CDR3 protein is one row after TCRdb ran MiXCR on the 5' RACE reads. In the table there are over 1,500,000 distinct CDR3 sequences, approximately 50% of which are singletons. Sequences were obtained from blood. The receptor source for this set is a woman between 35 and 50 years old in good health.

The chain combines TRBV27 with TRBJ2-7; D is perhaps TRBD1 or TRBD2 (5 bases each). V was cut by 3 bases and J by 1 base, with 10 bases left in between. Per the germline V gene, CDR1 is MNHEY and CDR2 is SMNVEV (reference sequence). The CDR3 extends over 14 amino acids. Here the CDR3 DNA reads TGTGCCAGCAGTTTGAGGGGCGTTTCCTACGAGCAGTACTTC. It translates to CASSLRGVSYEQYF.

The chain combines TRBV7-9 with TRBJ1-4; 9 positions agree with TRBD1. CDR3 length: 15 amino acids. Germline CDR1 is SEHNR and CDR2 is FQNEAQ (reference sequence). V dropped 1 base and J dropped 8; count of bases not matched to a gene: 5. The CDR3 sequence: CASSLGTGVMEKLFF. CDR3 sequence (DNA): TGTGCCAGCAGCTTAGGGACAGGGGTTATGGAAAAACTGTTTTTT.

The rearrangement joins TRBV28 to TRBJ2-1; 7 bases are a match to TRBD2. The germline V gene has CDR1 MDHEN and CDR2 SYDVKM. V lost 5 bases, J lost 1 base, and 8 bases stayed unmatched. This CDR3 is built from 16 residues. As DNA, the CDR3 is TGTGCCAGCAGTCCGTGGACTAGTCGATCCTACAATGAGCAGTTCTTC. Its protein is CASSPWTSRSYNEQFF.

The chain carries TRBV7-2 and TRBJ1-1; TRBD1 matches 7 bases. Germline CDR1 SGHTA, CDR2 FQGNSA. The CDR3 runs to 15 residues. The J segment lost 0 bases and the V segment lost 5 bases, leaving 6 bases of the junction unmatched. The CDR3 is CASSRLGGMNTEAFF. DNA for the CDR3: TGTGCCAGCAGCCGCCTAGGGGGCATGAACACTGAAGCTTTCTTT.

V usage is TRBV20-1 and J usage is TRBJ2-1; 10 bases line up with TRBD1. The CDR3 length is 15 residues. The germline gives CDR1 DFQATT, CDR2 SNEGSKA (reference sequence). V lost 0 bases and J lost 10; bases outside the gene matches: 9. CDR3 in DNA: TGCAGTGCTAGAGATGCTGGGACAGGGGAAGGGGAGCAGTTCTTC. Protein: CSARDAGTGEGEQFF.

The CDR3 loop reads CATIDGSPGPQYF. The CDR3 nucleotides are TGTGCCACCATCGACGGCAGCCCCGGACCGCAGTACTTC. V gene TRBV15 combines with J gene TRBJ2-5; no reliable D call. Trimming shortened V by 7 bases and J by 11 bases, and 20 bases separated the two germline ends. Germline V lookup: CDR1 LNHNV, CDR2 YYDKDF (reference sequence). The CDR3 runs 13 residues.

This clonotype has a handful of counts. The chain recombines TRBV9 with TRBJ2-5, with TRBD2 matching over 12 bases. The better agreement between TRBJ2-7 and the DNA end casts doubt on the J call. This CDR3 has 17 amino acids. From germline, CDR1 is SGDLS and CDR2 YYNGEE. For the CDR3, the DNA is TGTGCCAGCAGCGTAGGGACTAGCGGGGCTCTCTTCTACGAGCAGTACTTC. Amino acid sequence: CASSVGTSGALFYEQYF.

The CDR3 loop reads CASSSSPTGTTYEQYF. The CDR3 bases are TGTGCCAGCAGCTCCTCGCCGACCGGGACAACCTACGAGCAGTACTTC. The gene calls are TRBV7-9 and TRBJ2-7; possibly TRBD1 for D (6 bases). The V end lost 4 bases, the J end lost 2 bases, and 18 bases lay between the germline ends. Looked up from germline, CDR1 is SEHNR and CDR2 is FQNEAQ (reference sequence). The CDR3 contains 16 residues. Together with reference TRBV7-9 and TRBJ2-7, the CDR3 gives the full variable domain: DTGVSQNPRHKITKRGQNVTFRCDPISEHNRLYWYRQTLGQGPEFLTYFQNEAQLEKSRLLSDRFSAERPKGSFSTLEIQRTEQGDSAMYLCASSSSPTGTTYEQYFGPGTRLTVT.

This chain connects TRBV10-3 to TRBJ2-1, with 10 bases fitting TRBD1. Germline assignment: CDR1 ENHRY and CDR2 SYGVKD. The CDR3 is 14 residues long. V lost 6 bases, J lost 5 bases, and 4 bases stayed unmatched. The CDR3 DNA reads TGTGCCATCAGCTCGGGACAGGGGAACAATGAGCAGTTCTTC. As protein: CAISSGQGNNEQFF.

The CDR3 region is CASRQSFAYNEQFF. The CDR3 DNA reads TGTGCCAGCAGGCAGTCGTTTGCGTACAATGAGCAGTTCTTC. The genes are TRBV6-2 or TRBV6-3 and TRBJ2-1; D gene unclear. In germline, CDR1 is MNHEY, CDR2 SVGEGT. CDR3 size: 14 residues. V was cut by 6 bases and J by 4 bases, with 13 bases left in between.

Only a few counts were recorded for this clonotype. The chain links TRBV6-5 to TRBJ2-5; TRBD2 matches 9 bases. Germline V CDR1 and CDR2: MNHEY, SVGAGI. The CDR3 covers 13 residues. V lost 2 bases and J lost 10; bases outside the gene matches: 5. CDR3 sequence (DNA): TGTGCCAGCAGTTACGCGGGGGGGCGTATCCAGTACTTC. Amino acids: CASSYAGGRIQYF.

This chain uses TRBV20-1 with TRBJ2-3; 9 nucleotides match TRBD1. The CDR3 extends over 16 amino acids. The junction had 8 bases not matched to a gene; V was cut back by 0 bases and J by 4 bases. CDR1 DFQATT and CDR2 SNEGSKA come from the germline V gene (reference sequence). CDR3 residues: CSARDLDRGYSDTQYF. CDR3 in DNA: TGCAGTGCTAGAGACTTGGACAGGGGATATTCAGATACGCAGTATTTT.

The chain has TRBV20-1 and TRBJ1-6; tentatively, D is TRBD1 (5 bases). There are 16 residues in the CDR3. From germline, CDR1 is DFQATT and CDR2 SNEGSKA (reference sequence). V lost 0 bases and J 13 bases, leaving 22 bases between the germline ends. The CDR3 spells CSARDRSGTDLIPLHF. In DNA form, the CDR3 reads TGCAGTGCTAGAGATCGGTCCGGGACGGACCTTATCCCCCTCCACTTT.

This clonotype appeared a few times. V usage is TRBV5-1 and J usage is TRBJ2-3, with TRBD2 identical over 7 bases. Germline values: CDR1 SGHRS, CDR2 YFSETQ. The CDR3 extends over 15 amino acids. The J segment lost 2 bases and the V segment lost 0 bases, leaving 3 bases of the junction unmatched. The CDR3 region is CASSLGQRDTDTQYF. CDR3 nucleotide sequence: TGCGCCAGCAGCTTGGGACAGCGGGACACAGATACGCAGTATTTT.

This clonotype was observed a few times. The rearrangement uses TRBV7-8 and TRBJ2-1; D gene unclear. CDR1 is SGHVS and CDR2 is FQNEAQ in the germline V gene. The CDR3 has 14 residues. The V end lost 4 bases, the J end lost 8 bases, and 15 bases lay between the germline ends. CDR3 loop: CASSYERLRDEQFF. The CDR3 coding sequence is TGTGCCAGCAGCTACGAGCGTCTCCGGGATGAGCAGTTCTTC. The variable domain in full, completed from reference TRBV7-8 and TRBJ2-1, reads GAGVSQSPRYKVAKRGQDVALRCDPISGHVSLFWYQQALGQGPEFLTYFQNEAQLDKSGLPSDRFFAERPEGSVSTLKIQRTQQEDSAVYLCASSYERLRDEQFFGPGTRLTVL.

As DNA, the CDR3 is TGTGCCAGCAGGGCAGGCCCAGATACGCAGTATTTT. It translates to CASRAGPDTQYF. This chain joins TRBV6-1 and TRBJ2-3; D remains ambiguous. CDR1 and CDR2 (germline): MNHNS, SASEGT. The CDR3 is 12 amino acids. V was trimmed by 6 bases and J by 4 bases, leaving 8 bases between them.